The next 23 T cell receptor beta chains were all read from a single sample in a study of Graves' ophthalmopathy and Graves' hyperthyroidism. For repertoire sequencing, the TCR beta CDR3 regions were amplified from RNA transcripts. The first round was an RT-PCR with HTBI primers, and the second round was a multiplex PCR. TCRdb re-called the multiplex PCR reads with MiXCR, one entry per CDR3 protein. In the table there are some 200,000 distinct CDR3 sequences, around 30% of which are singletons. Source material: peripheral blood. The receptors stem from a man in his forties or fifties with Graves' ophthalmopathy.

This clonotype was counted many times. The V and J genes are TRBV6-2 or TRBV6-3 and TRBJ2-3; D remains ambiguous. This CDR3 is built from 12 residues. Trimming cost V 9 bases and J 4 bases, with 11 bases left between them. Germline-derived CDR1 and CDR2 are MNHEY and SVGEGT. The chain's CDR3 is CASSRASDTQYF. CDR3 sequence (DNA): TGTGCCAGTAGTCGGGCCTCAGATACGCAGTATTTT.

J is TRBJ1-1 and V is TRBV11-3; 9 bases match TRBD1. Germline trimming cut 6 bases from V and 1 base from J; bases unmatched to any gene: 3. CDR3 length: 14 residues. Per the germline V gene, CDR1 is SGHNT and CDR2 is YENEEA. The CDR3 region is CASRTGGWNTEAFF. The CDR3 DNA reads TGTGCCAGCAGAACAGGGGGCTGGAACACTGAAGCTTTCTTT. Full variable domain (outside the CDR3, taken from reference TRBV11-3 and TRBJ1-1): EAGVVQSPRYKIIEKKQPVAFWCNPISGHNTLYWYLQNLGQGPELLIRYENEEAVDDSQLPKDRFSAERLKGVDSTLKIQPAELGDSAVYLCASRTGGWNTEAFFGQGTRLTVV.

In this sample, this clonotype turned up once. The chain's CDR3 is CASSLSGAPLHF. As DNA, the CDR3 is TGTGCCAGCAGCTTATCTGGAGCACCCCTCCACTTT. The chain links TRBV7-2 to TRBJ1-6, with D uncertain. V lost 2 bases and J 11 bases, leaving 7 bases between the germline ends. Looked up from germline, CDR1 is SGHTA and CDR2 is FQGNSA. The CDR3 is 12 amino acids.

This clonotype was found many times. In nucleotides, the CDR3 is TGTGCCAGCACTCCCGGGCAGGGTGGCGGATCCTACGAGCAGTACTTC. This sequence encodes CASTPGQGGGSYEQYF. The chain employs TRBV6-1 and TRBJ2-7; the D gene is possibly TRBD1 (5 bases). Trimming pared 7 bases from V and 1 base from J, leaving 20 bases between. The CDR3 is made up of 16 amino acids. Per the germline V gene, CDR1 is MNHNS and CDR2 is SASEGT.

This clonotype was detected ten times or more. The gene calls are TRBV28 and TRBJ2-7; 8 bases map to TRBD1. The CDR3 length is 16 residues. The V and J ends lost 8 bases and 0 bases, in that order; junction bases with no gene match: 12. In germline, CDR1 is MDHEN, CDR2 SYDVKM. The CDR3 reads CASSSLGQVSSYEQYF. CDR3 sequence (DNA): TGTGCCAGCTCCTCTCTGGGACAGGTGAGCTCCTACGAGCAGTACTTC.

Ten or more counts support this clonotype. The rearrangement uses TRBV12-3 or TRBV12-4 and TRBJ2-5; 11 nucleotides match TRBD2. The CDR3 has 16 residues. The V gene end was trimmed by 6 bases and the J gene end by 2 bases; junction bases not matched to a gene: 8. This CDR3 is CASSPGTSGSQETQYF. CDR3 bases: TGTGCCAGCAGCCCCGGGACTAGCGGATCTCAAGAGACCCAGTACTTC.

CDR3 residues: CSARDSNRAIGQGRVRDTEAFF. The CDR3 bases are TGCAGTGCTAGAGATAGTAACCGTGCTATCGGACAGGGGAGAGTTAGGGACACTGAAGCTTTCTTT. The chain has TRBV20-1 and TRBJ1-1, with 9 bases fitting TRBD1. Germline lookup yields CDR1 DFQATT and CDR2 SNEGSKA (reference sequence). This CDR3 is built from 22 residues. V lost 0 bases, J lost 3 bases, and 26 bases stayed unmatched.

Written as DNA, the CDR3 is TGTGCCAGCAGTTTAGGGGGGGTGAAGGGGAGTGACATTCAGTACTTC. Translating gives CASSLGGVKGSDIQYF. This rearrangement joins TRBV28 to TRBJ2-4; 7 nucleotides align to TRBD2. The CDR3 spans 16 residues. The junction had 12 bases not matched to a gene; V was cut back by 2 bases and J by 8 bases. Germline V gene sequence: CDR1 MDHEN, CDR2 SYDVKM.

This clonotype was recorded many times. The chain combines TRBV6-1 with TRBJ1-1, with D possibly being TRBD1 (5 bases). The length of the CDR3 is 14 residues. V lost 4 bases to trimming and J lost 5 bases, with 14 bases between them. Germline assignment: CDR1 MNHNS and CDR2 SASEGT. DNA for the CDR3: TGTGCCAGCAGTGGATTTCAGGGTTATACTGAAGCTTTCTTT. It is translated as CASSGFQGYTEAFF.

This clonotype was recorded many times. This rearrangement joins TRBV20-1 to TRBJ2-5, with D unresolved. In germline, CDR1 is DFQATT, CDR2 SNEGSKA (reference sequence). This CDR3 spans 13 amino acids. Trimming removed 3 bases at V and 2 bases at J, with 10 bases between. CDR3 DNA sequence: TGCAGTGCTAGTCTTATGGGGCAAGAGACCCAGTACTTC. Its protein is CSASLMGQETQYF.

This clonotype was seen many times. The CDR3 here is CASSSYTGTDTQYF. DNA of the CDR3: TGTGCCAGCAGTTCTTATACAGGGACAGATACGCAGTATTTT. The chain joins TRBV27 to TRBJ2-3; tentative D call: TRBD1 (6 bases). The germline gives CDR1 MNHEY, CDR2 SMNVEV (reference sequence). V was shortened by 4 bases and J by 3 bases, with 11 bases between the two germline ends. CDR3 length equals 14 residues.

This clonotype came up many times. A much more abundant neighbour one base away suggests this may be a read error. The V and J genes are TRBV30 and TRBJ2-2; 11 nucleotides agree with TRBD1. Per the germline V gene, CDR1 is GTSNPN and CDR2 is SVGIG (reference sequence). This CDR3 comprises 15 residues. CDR3 coding DNA: TGTGCCTGGAGTCAAAGGGACAGGGGGAACGGGGGGCTGTTTTTT. This encodes CAWSQRDRGNGGLFF.

Ten or more counts support this clonotype. The chain recombines TRBV20-1 with TRBJ2-6; possibly TRBD2 for D (6 bases). V was shortened by 0 bases and J by 3 bases, with 12 bases between the two germline ends. CDR1 and CDR2 from the germline V gene are DFQATT and SNEGSKA (reference sequence). This CDR3 comprises 16 residues. CDR3 region: CSARDTWDFGANVLTF. The CDR3 DNA is TGCAGTGCTAGAGATACGTGGGACTTTGGGGCCAACGTCCTGACTTTC.

This sequence joins TRBV6-2 or TRBV6-3 and TRBJ2-5; no firm D call. There are 14 residues in the CDR3. Germline V gives CDR1 MNHEY, CDR2 SVGEGT. Trimming took 3 bases from V and 1 from J, leaving 9 bases between them. CDR3 nucleotide sequence: TGTGCCAGCAGTTATACAAGATCCCAAGAGACCCAGTACTTC. Its translation is CASSYTRSQETQYF.

The chain has TRBV5-1 and TRBJ2-2; D is unresolved. Trimming took off 4 bases at V and 4 bases at J, with 8 bases between the two ends. Per germline, CDR1 SGHRS and CDR2 YFSETQ. This CDR3 region has 13 residues. The CDR3 bases are TGCGCCAGCAGCCCCCATCCCACCGGGGAGCTGTTTTTT. This encodes CASSPHPTGELFF.

Many counts were recorded for this clonotype. This sequence joins TRBV27 and TRBJ1-1; maybe TRBD1 (5 bases). The CDR3 consists of 13 residues. Trimming took 4 bases from V and 7 from J, leaving 13 bases between them. Germline lookup yields CDR1 MNHEY and CDR2 SMNVEV (reference sequence). The chain's CDR3 is CASSSPNGGEAFF. The CDR3 DNA is TGTGCCAGCAGTTCCCCCAATGGGGGTGAAGCTTTCTTT.

J is TRBJ1-6 and V is TRBV12-3 or TRBV12-4, with D possibly being TRBD1 (6 bases). The CDR3 runs 15 residues. Trimming cost V 6 bases and J 9 bases, with 18 bases left between them. This CDR3 reads CASSISQGFASPLHF. The CDR3 nucleotides read TGTGCCAGCAGCATTTCACAGGGTTTTGCTTCACCCCTCCACTTT.

This clonotype showed up just a few times. The rearrangement uses TRBV20-1 and TRBJ2-7, with a weak D call TRBD1 (6 bases). The germline V and J ends were trimmed by 5 bases and 2 bases, with 19 bases remaining between them. The germline V gene has CDR1 DFQATT and CDR2 SNEGSKA (reference sequence). The length of the CDR3 is 15 residues. CDR3 nucleotides: TGCAGTGCTTTAAACACCGACAGGAGAGCCTACGAGCAGTACTTC. This codes for CSALNTDRRAYEQYF.

This clonotype was counted ten times or more. V gene TRBV4-1 combines with J gene TRBJ2-7; perhaps D is TRBD1 or TRBD2 (5 bases each). V lost 3 bases, J lost 0 bases, and 12 bases lay in between. Germline lookup yields CDR1 MGHRA and CDR2 YSYEKL. The length of the CDR3 is 15 residues. The CDR3 here is CASSQGTGSSYEQYF. CDR3 DNA sequence: TGCGCCAGCAGCCAGGGGACGGGCTCCTCCTACGAGCAGTACTTC.

The chain couples TRBV12-3 or TRBV12-4 to TRBJ1-5; D possibly corresponds to TRBD1 (6 bases). Between the trimmed V and J ends, which lost 4 bases and 4 bases, there was a span of 14 bases. The CDR3 has 15 residues. The chain's CDR3 is CASSSRQVLNQPQHF. The CDR3 region has the DNA TGTGCCAGCAGTTCCCGACAGGTACTGAATCAGCCCCAGCATTTT.

This clonotype has at least ten counts. The rearrangement uses TRBV12-3 or TRBV12-4 and TRBJ1-2, with 7 bases fitting TRBD1. J lost 10 bases, V lost 5 bases, and 7 bases had no gene match. The CDR3 extends over 12 amino acids. CDR3 residues: CASSTRQGLYTF. In DNA, the CDR3 is TGTGCCAGCAGTACAAGACAGGGACTCTACACCTTC.

In this sample, this clonotype turned up many times. In nucleotides, the CDR3 is TGTGCCAGCAAAATAGCCCCTTCATACGAGCAGTACTTC. As protein: CASKIAPSYEQYF. The gene calls are TRBV28 and TRBJ2-7; D is unclear. The germline V gene encodes CDR1 MDHEN and CDR2 SYDVKM. The CDR3 sequence is 13 residues long. Trimming took 7 bases from V and 4 from J, leaving 14 bases between them.

This clonotype appeared many times. Its ends do not fully match the called genes, so a read error is possible. The rearrangement links TRBV6-1 to TRBJ2-7, with D maybe TRBD2 (6 bases). The CDR3 runs to 11 residues. The germline V gene has CDR1 MNHNS and CDR2 SASEGT. CDR3 sequence: CAGRRDDEQYF. CDR3 bases: TGTGCCGGCAGGCGGGACGACGAGCAGTACTTC.